This T cell receptor beta chain stems from a study of shared clonotypes between healthy human individuals. For the study at large: Each donor's CD4 naive and CD4 memory cells filled three plates apiece, CD8 naive two, and CD8 memory one. Findings and caveats of the study: Limited genetic and exposure-history diversity came from having few donors.

Worth noting for this clone: Its target is not known.

Sequencing was at deep level. TCRdb's table, derived via immunoSEQ multiplex PCR, lists solely in-frame clones and lacks some. The table records around 2.3 million clones, approximately 94% of them present only once. V was shortened by 5 bases and J by 0 bases, with 11 bases between the two germline ends. The length of the CDR3 is 15 residues. Germline CDR1 MNHEY, CDR2 SVGAGI. The chain links TRBV6-5 to TRBJ2-1; a possible D gene is TRBD2 (5 bases). This sequence was found in a man younger than 30 in good health. Sequenced: naive CD4+ T cells sorted from blood. Subset here: CD45RA+ positively selected. The DNA for the CDR3 is TGTGCCAGCAGTGCGGACTGGAGCTCCTACAATGAGCAGTTCTTC. Encoded protein: CASSADWSSYNEQFF.